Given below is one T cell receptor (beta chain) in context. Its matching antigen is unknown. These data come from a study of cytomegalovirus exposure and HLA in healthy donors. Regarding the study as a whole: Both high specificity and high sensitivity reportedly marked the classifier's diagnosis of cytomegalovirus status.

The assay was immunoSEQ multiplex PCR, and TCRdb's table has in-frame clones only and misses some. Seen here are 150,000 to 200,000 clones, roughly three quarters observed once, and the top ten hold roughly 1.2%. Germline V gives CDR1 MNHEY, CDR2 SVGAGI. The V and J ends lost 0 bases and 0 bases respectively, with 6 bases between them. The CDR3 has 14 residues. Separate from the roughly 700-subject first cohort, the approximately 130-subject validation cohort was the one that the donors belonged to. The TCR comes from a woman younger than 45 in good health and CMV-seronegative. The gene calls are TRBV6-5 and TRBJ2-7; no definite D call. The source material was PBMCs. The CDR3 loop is CASSYSGRSYEQYF. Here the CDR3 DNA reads TGTGCCAGCAGTTACTCGGGCCGCTCCTACGAGCAGTACTTC.